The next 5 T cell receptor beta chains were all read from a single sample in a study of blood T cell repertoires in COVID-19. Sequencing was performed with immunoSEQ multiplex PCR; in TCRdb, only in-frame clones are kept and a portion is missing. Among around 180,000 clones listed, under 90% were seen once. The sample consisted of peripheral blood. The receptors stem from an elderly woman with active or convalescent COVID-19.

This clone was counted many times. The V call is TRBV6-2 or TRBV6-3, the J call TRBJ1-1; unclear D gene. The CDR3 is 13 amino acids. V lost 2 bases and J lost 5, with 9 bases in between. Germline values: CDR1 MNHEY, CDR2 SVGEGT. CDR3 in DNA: TGTGCCAGCAGTTACGGGCCGTTAACTGAAGCTTTCTTT. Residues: CASSYGPLTEAFF.

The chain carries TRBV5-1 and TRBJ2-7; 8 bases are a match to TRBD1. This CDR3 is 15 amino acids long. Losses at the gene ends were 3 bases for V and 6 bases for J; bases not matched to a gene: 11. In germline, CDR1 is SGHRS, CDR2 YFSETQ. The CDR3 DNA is TGCGCCAGCAGCTCGAGGACAGGGAGAGCCCCCGAGCAGTACTTC. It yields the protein CASSSRTGRAPEQYF.

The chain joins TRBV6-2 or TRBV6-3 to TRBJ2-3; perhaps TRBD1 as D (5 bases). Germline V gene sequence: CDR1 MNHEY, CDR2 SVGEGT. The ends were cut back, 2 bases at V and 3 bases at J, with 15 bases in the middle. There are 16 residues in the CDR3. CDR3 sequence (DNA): TGTGCCAGCAGTTACGGCGGCCCGGCAGGGACAGATACGCAGTATTTT. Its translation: CASSYGGPAGTDTQYF.

The chain's CDR3 is CASSETPGNSPLHF. Here the CDR3 DNA reads TGTGCCAGCAGCGAGACTCCGGGGAATTCACCCCTCCACTTT. This chain uses TRBV9 with TRBJ1-6, with D hard to call. Germline assignment: CDR1 SGDLS and CDR2 YYNGEE. The CDR3 extends over 14 amino acids. Trimming took 3 bases from V and 7 from J, leaving 11 bases between them.

CDR3: CASGDATNEKLFF. CDR3 nucleotide sequence: TGTGCCAGCGGAGACGCAACTAATGAAAAACTGTTTTTT. The rearrangement joins TRBV6-5 to TRBJ1-4; D unresolved. CDR3 length equals 13 residues. V lost 8 bases to trimming and J lost 0 bases, with 7 bases between them. Germline-derived CDR1 and CDR2 are MNHEY and SVGAGI.